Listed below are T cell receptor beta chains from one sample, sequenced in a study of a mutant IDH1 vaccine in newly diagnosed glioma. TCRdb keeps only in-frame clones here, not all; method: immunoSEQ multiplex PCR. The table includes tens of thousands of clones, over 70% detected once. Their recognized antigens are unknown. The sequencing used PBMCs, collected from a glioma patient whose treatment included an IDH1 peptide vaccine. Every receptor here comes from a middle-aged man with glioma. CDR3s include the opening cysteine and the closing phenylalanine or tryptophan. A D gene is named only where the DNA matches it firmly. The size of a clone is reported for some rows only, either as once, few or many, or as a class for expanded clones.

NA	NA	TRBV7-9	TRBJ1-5	CASSLGQGGQPQHF	TGTGCCAGCAGCTTAGGGCAGGGAGGGCAGCCCCAGCATTTT
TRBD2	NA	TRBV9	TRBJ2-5	CASSPTGTKETQYF	TGTGCCAGCAGCCCAACCGGGACTAAGGAGACCCAGTACTTC
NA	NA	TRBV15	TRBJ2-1	CATKFWDPGDNEQFF	TGTGCCACCAAATTCTGGGATCCGGGGGATAATGAGCAGTTCTTC
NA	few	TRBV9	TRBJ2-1	CASSVDGVSYNEQFF	TGTGCCAGCAGCGTAGACGGGGTCTCATACAATGAGCAGTTCTTC
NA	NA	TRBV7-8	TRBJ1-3	CASSLRPLLSGNTIYF	TGTGCCAGCAGCTTAAGACCTTTACTCTCTGGAAACACCATATATTTT
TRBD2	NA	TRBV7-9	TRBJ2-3	CASSFGGRVTDTQYF	TGTGCCAGCAGCTTCGGCGGGAGAGTCACAGATACGCAGTATTTT
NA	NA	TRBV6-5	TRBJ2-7	CASSYSTAYEQYF	TGTGCCAGCAGTTACTCTACAGCCTACGAGCAGTACTTC
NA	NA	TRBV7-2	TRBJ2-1	CASSLGPNNEQFF	TGTGCCAGCAGCTTGGGTCCTAACAATGAGCAGTTCTTC
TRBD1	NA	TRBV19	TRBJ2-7	CASSLGQGDYEQYF	TGTGCCAGTAGTTTAGGACAGGGGGACTACGAGCAGTACTTC
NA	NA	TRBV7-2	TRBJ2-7	CASSLEILAAYEQYF	TGTGCCAGCAGCTTAGAAATACTAGCTGCGTACGAGCAGTACTTC
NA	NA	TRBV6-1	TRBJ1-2	CASSEGGWDYGYTF	TGTGCCAGCAGTGAAGGAGGGTGGGACTATGGCTACACCTTC
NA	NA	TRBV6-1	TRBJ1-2	CASRDGTSYGYTF	TGTGCCAGCAGAGACGGGACGTCCTATGGCTACACCTTC
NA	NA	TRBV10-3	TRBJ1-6	CATARSGLAYNSPLHF	TGTGCCACCGCTCGTTCGGGACTGGCCTATAATTCACCCCTCCACTTT
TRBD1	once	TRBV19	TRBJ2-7	CASRETGASYEQYF	TGTGCCAGTAGGGAGACAGGGGCTTCTTACGAGCAGTACTTC
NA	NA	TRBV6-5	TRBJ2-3	CASSYRAPGDTQYF	TGTGCCAGCAGTTATCGGGCACCGGGAGATACGCAGTATTTT
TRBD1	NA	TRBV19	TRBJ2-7	CASSGQGFYEQYF	TGTGCCAGTAGTGGACAGGGGTTCTACGAGCAGTACTTC
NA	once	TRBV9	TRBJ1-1	CASSLLGTANTEAFF	TGTGCCAGCAGCCTCCTTGGGACGGCGAACACTGAAGCTTTCTTT
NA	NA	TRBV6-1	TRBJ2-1	CASVEDRSYNEQFF	TGTGCCAGCGTTGAGGACAGATCCTACAATGAGCAGTTCTTC
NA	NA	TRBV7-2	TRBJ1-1	CASSKARGAGTEAFF	TGTGCCAGCAGCAAAGCCAGGGGAGCGGGCACTGAAGCTTTCTTT
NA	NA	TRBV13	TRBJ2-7	CASSLGTLFEQYF	TGTGCCAGCAGCTTAGGGACCCTCTTCGAGCAGTACTTC
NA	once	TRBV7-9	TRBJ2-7	CASSSHLGRDYEQYF	TGTGCCAGCAGCTCCCACTTGGGCAGGGACTACGAGCAGTACTTC
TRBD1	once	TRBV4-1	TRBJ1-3	CASSQTGTGGNTIYF	TGCGCCAGCAGCCAGACCGGGACAGGTGGAAACACCATATATTTT
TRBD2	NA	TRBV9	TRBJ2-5	CASKAGGLAVQETQYF	TGTGCCAGCAAAGCGGGTGGACTAGCGGTCCAAGAGACCCAGTACTTC
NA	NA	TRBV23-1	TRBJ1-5	CASSQQGYSNQPQHF	TGCGCCAGCAGTCAACAGGGTTATAGCAATCAGCCCCAGCATTTT
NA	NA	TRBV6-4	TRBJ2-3	CASPGSTDTQYF	TGTGCCAGCCCTGGGAGCACAGATACGCAGTATTTT
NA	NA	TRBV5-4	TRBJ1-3	CASSSPRGLVGNTIYF	TGTGCCAGCAGCTCTCCTAGAGGGCTCGTCGGAAACACCATATATTTT
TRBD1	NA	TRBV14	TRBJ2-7	CASSHKYPGTGAEQYF	TGTGCCAGCAGCCATAAATATCCCGGGACAGGGGCCGAGCAGTACTTC
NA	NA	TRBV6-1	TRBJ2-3	CASWYRRTLF	TGTGCCAGCTGGTACAGGCGGACTCTTTTT
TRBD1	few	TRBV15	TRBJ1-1	CATSGTGRTEAFF	TGTGCCACGTCCGGGACAGGGCGGACTGAAGCTTTCTTT
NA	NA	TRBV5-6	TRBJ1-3	CASSRSRDTVRNTIYF	TGTGCCAGCAGCCGCTCCCGGGACACCGTAAGAAACACCATATATTTT
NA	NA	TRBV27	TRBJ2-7	CASSFLTRSPYEQYF	TGTGCCAGCAGTTTCCTTACACGCAGTCCCTACGAGCAGTACTTC
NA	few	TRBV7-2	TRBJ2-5	CASSSVGTTQETQYF	TGTGCCAGCAGCTCAGTTGGGACAACCCAAGAGACCCAGTACTTC
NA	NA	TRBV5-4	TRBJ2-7	CASSLSQGSHEQYF	TGTGCCAGCAGCTTGTCCCAGGGGTCCCACGAGCAGTACTTC
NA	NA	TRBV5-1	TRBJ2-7	CASSRQKGYEQYF	TGCGCCAGCAGCAGGCAGAAAGGATACGAGCAGTACTTC
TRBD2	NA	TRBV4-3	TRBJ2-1	CASSYASGFSYNEQFF	TGCGCCAGCAGCTACGCTAGCGGCTTCTCCTACAATGAGCAGTTCTTC
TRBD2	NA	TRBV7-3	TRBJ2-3	CASSLMAGGPDTQYF	TGTGCCAGCAGCTTAATGGCGGGAGGCCCAGATACGCAGTATTTT
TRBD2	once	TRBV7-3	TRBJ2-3	CASSFSGRASTDTQYF	TGTGCCAGCAGCTTTTCCGGGAGGGCCAGCACAGATACGCAGTATTTT
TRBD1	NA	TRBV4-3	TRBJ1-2	CASSQDTGEYNYGYTF	TGCGCCAGCAGCCAAGATACAGGGGAATATAACTATGGCTACACCTTC
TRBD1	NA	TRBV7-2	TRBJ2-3	CASSLWPRGRATTDTQYF	TGTGCCAGCAGCTTATGGCCGAGGGGGCGGGCGACCACAGATACGCAGTATTTT
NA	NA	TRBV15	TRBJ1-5	CATSRGGGSNQPQHF	TGTGCCACCAGCCGAGGAGGGGGTAGCAATCAGCCCCAGCATTTT
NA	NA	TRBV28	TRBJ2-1	CASSLSGVGDNEQFF	TGTGCCAGCAGTTTATCGGGCGTAGGAGACAATGAGCAGTTCTTC
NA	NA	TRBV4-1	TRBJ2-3	CASSPRGWDHTDTQYF	TGCGCCAGCAGCCCAAGGGGTTGGGACCACACAGATACGCAGTATTTT
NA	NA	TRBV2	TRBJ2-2	CASSVWESGELFF	TGTGCCAGCAGTGTCTGGGAGTCCGGGGAGCTGTTTTTT
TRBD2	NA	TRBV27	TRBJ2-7	CASSWGTSGRQPYEQYF	TGTGCCAGCAGTTGGGGGACTAGCGGGAGGCAGCCCTACGAGCAGTACTTC
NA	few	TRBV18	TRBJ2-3	CASSPNRQGGSDTQYF	TGTGCCAGCTCACCAAATCGTCAGGGGGGCTCGGATACGCAGTATTTT